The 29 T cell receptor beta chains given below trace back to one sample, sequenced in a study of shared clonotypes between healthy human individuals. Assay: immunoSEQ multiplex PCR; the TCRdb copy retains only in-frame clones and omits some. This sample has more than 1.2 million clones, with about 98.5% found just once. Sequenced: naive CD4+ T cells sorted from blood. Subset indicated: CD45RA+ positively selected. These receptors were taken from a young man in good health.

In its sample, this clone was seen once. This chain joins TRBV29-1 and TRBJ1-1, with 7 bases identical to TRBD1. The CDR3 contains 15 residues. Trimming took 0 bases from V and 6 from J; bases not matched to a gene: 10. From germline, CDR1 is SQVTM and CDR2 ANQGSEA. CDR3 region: CSVEEDGRGLAEAFF. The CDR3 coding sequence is TGCAGCGTTGAAGAGGACGGGAGGGGGCTCGCTGAAGCTTTCTTT.

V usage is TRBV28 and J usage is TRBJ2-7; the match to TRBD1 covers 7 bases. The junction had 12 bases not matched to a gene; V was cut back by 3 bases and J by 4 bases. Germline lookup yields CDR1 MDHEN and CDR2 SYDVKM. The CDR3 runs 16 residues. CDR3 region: CASSFDPGTVKYEQYF. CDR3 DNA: TGTGCCAGCAGTTTCGACCCCGGGACAGTTAAATACGAGCAGTACTTC.

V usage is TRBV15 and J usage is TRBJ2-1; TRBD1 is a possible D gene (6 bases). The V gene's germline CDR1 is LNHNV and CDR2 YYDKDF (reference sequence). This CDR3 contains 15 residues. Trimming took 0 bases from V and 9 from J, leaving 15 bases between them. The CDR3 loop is CATSRDPQGIGEQFF. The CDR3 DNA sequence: TGTGCCACCAGCAGAGATCCACAGGGTATCGGTGAGCAGTTCTTC.

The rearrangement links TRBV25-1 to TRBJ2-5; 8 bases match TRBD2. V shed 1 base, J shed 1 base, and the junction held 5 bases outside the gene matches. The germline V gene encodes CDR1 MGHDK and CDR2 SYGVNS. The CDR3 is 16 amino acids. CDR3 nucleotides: TGTGCCAGCAGTGAATTGGGCGGGGGGCGCCAAGAGACCCAGTACTTC. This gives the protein CASSELGGGRQETQYF. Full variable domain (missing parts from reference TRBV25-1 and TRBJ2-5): EADIYQTPRYLVIGTGKKITLECSQTMGHDKMYWYQQDPGMELHLIHYSYGVNSTEKGDLSSESTVSRIRTEHFPLTLESARPSHTSQYLCASSELGGGRQETQYFGPGTRLLVL.

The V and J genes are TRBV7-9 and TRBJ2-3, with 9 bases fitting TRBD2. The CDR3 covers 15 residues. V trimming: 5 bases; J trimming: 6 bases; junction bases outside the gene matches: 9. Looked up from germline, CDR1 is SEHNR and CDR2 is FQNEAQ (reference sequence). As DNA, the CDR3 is TGTGCCAGCAGCCACATAGCGGGAGAGTCCGATACGCAGTATTTT. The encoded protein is CASSHIAGESDTQYF.

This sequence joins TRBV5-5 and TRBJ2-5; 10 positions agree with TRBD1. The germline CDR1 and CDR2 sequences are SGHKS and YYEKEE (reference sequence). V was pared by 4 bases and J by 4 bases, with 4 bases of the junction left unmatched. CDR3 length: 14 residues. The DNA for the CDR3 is TGTGCCAGCAGCGCGACAGGGGGCGGAGAGACCCAGTACTTC. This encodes CASSATGGGETQYF.

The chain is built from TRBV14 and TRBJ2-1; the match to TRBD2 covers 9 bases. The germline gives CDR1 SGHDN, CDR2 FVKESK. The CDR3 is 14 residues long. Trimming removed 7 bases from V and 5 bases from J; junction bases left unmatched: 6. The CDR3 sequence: CASTGTSRNNEQFF. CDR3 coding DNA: TGTGCCAGCACCGGGACTAGCAGAAACAATGAGCAGTTCTTC.

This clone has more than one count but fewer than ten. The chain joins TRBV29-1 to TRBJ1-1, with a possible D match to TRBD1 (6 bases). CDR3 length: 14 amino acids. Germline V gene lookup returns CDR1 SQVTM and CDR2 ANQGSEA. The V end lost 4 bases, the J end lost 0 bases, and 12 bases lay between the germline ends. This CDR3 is CSVARTVMNTEAFF. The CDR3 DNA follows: TGCAGCGTTGCCCGGACAGTCATGAACACTGAAGCTTTCTTT. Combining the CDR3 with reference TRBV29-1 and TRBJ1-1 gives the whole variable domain SAVISQKPSRDICQRGTSLTIQCQVDSQVTMMFWYRQQPGQSLTLIATANQGSEATYESGFVIDKFPISRPNLTFSTLTVSNMSPEDSSIYLCSVARTVMNTEAFFGQGTRLTVV.

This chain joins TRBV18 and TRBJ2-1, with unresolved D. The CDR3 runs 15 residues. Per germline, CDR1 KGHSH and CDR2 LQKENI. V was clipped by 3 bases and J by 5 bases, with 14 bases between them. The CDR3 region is CASSPLYGWDNEQFF. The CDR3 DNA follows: TGTGCCAGCTCACCGCTCTACGGGTGGGACAATGAGCAGTTCTTC.

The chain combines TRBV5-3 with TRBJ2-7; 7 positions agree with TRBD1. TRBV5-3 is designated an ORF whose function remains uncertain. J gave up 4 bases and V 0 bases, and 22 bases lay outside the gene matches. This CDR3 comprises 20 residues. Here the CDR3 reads CARSLGAPGQYHFPLYEQYF. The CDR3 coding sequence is TGTGCCAGAAGCTTGGGGGCGCCGGGACAGTATCACTTTCCACTTTACGAGCAGTACTTC.

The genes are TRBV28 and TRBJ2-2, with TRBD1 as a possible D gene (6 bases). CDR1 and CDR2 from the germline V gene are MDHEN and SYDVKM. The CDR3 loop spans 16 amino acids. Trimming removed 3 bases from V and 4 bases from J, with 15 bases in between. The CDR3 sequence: CASSFPQGLGTGELFF. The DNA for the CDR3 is TGTGCCAGCAGTTTCCCACAGGGCTTGGGCACCGGGGAGCTGTTTTTT. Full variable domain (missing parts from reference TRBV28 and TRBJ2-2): DVKVTQSSRYLVKRTGEKVFLECVQDMDHENMFWYRQDPGLGLRLIYFSYDVKMKEKGDIPEGYSVSREKKERFSLILESASTNQTSMYLCASSFPQGLGTGELFFGEGSRLTVL.

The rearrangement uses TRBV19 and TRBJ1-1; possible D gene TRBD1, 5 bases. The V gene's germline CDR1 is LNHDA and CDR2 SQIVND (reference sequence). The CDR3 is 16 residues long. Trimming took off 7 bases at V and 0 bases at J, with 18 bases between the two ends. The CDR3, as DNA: TGTGCCAGTACCATATCTCCCGCAGGGCTGAACACTGAAGCTTTCTTT. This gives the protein CASTISPAGLNTEAFF.

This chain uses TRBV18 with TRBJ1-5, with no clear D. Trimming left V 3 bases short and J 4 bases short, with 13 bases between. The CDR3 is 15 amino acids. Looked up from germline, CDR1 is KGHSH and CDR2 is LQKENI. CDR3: CASSPGGHSNQPQHF. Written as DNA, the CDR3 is TGTGCCAGCTCACCGGGTGGGCACAGTAATCAGCCCCAGCATTTT.

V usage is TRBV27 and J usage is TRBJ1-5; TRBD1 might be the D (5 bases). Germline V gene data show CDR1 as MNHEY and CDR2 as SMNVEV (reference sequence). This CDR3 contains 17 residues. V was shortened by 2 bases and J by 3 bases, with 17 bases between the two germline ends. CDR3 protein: CASSLKAPDRVNQPQHF. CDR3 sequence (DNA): TGTGCCAGCAGTTTAAAGGCCCCCGACAGAGTCAATCAGCCCCAGCATTTT.

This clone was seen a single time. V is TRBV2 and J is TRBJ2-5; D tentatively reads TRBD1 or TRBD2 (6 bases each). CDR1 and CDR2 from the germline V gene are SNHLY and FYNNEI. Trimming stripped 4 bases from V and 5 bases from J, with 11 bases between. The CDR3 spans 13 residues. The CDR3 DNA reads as TGTGCCAGCAGTGTACGGGGGCTGGAGACCCAGTACTTC. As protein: CASSVRGLETQYF.

This chain's CDR3 is CASSGDASSYNEQFF. The CDR3 nucleotides read TGTGCCAGCAGTGGGGACGCGAGCTCCTACAATGAGCAGTTCTTC. The chain has TRBV27 and TRBJ2-1; D may match TRBD1 or TRBD2 (5 bases each). The germline CDR1 and CDR2 sequences are MNHEY and SMNVEV (reference sequence). Trimming took off 5 bases at V and 0 bases at J, with 11 bases between the two ends. This CDR3 has 15 amino acids.

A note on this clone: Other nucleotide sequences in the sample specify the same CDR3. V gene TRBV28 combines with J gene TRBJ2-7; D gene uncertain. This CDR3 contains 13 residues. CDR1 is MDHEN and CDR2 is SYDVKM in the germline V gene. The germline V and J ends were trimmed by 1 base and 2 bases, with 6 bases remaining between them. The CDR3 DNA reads TGTGCCAGCAGTTTATCTAATCCCTACGAGCAGTACTTC. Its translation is CASSLSNPYEQYF.

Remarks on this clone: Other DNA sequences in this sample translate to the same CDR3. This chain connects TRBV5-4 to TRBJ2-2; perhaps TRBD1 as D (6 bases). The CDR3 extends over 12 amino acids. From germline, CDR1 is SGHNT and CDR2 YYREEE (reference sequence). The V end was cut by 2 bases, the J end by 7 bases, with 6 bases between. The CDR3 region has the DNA TGTGCCAGCAGCTTACAGGGCGGGGAGCTGTTTTTT. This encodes CASSLQGGELFF.

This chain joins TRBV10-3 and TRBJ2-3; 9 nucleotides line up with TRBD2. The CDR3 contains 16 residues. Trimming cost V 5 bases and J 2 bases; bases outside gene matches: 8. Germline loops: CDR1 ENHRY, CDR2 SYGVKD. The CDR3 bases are TGTGCCATCAGTTTGGCCGCGGGAGGGTCCACAGATACGCAGTATTTT. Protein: CAISLAAGGSTDTQYF.

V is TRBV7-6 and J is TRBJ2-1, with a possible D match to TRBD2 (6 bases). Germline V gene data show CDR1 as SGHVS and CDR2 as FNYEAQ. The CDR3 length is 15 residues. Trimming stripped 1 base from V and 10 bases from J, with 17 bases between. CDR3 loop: CASSLVNSGRNEQFF. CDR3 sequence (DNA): TGTGCCAGCAGCTTAGTGAATAGCGGAAGAAACGAGCAGTTCTTC.

CDR3: CASSEGWGNTGELFF. CDR3 coding DNA: TGTGCCAGCAGTGAAGGCTGGGGTAACACCGGGGAGCTGTTTTTT. The V gene is TRBV2, the J gene TRBJ2-2; D uncertain. The CDR3 length is 15 residues. The germline V and J ends were trimmed by 1 base and 2 bases, with 8 bases remaining between them. The germline CDR1 and CDR2 sequences are SNHLY and FYNNEI. Variable domain in full (rest from reference TRBV2 and TRBJ2-2): EPEVTQTPSHQVTQMGQEVILRCVPISNHLYFYWYRQILGQKVEFLVSFYNNEISEKSEIFDDQFSVERPDGSNFTLKIRSTKLEDSAMYFCASSEGWGNTGELFFGEGSRLTVL.

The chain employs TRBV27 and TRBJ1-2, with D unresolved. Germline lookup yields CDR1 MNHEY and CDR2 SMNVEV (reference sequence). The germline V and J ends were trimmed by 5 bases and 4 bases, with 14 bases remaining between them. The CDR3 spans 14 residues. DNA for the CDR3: TGTGCCAGCAGTCGGCAAGTAGGGCCCTATGGCTACACCTTC. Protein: CASSRQVGPYGYTF.

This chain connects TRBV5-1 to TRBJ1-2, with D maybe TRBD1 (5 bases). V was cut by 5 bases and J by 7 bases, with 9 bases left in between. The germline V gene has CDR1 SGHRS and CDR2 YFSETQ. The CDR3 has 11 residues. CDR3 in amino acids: CASRQDGGYTF. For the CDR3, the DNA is TGCGCCAGCAGACAGGACGGTGGCTACACCTTC.

CDR3 loop: CATSRSWTSGTDYEQYF. CDR3 in DNA: TGTGCCACCAGCAGAAGCTGGACTAGCGGGACTGACTACGAGCAGTACTTC. V usage is TRBV15 and J usage is TRBJ2-7, with 12 nucleotides matching TRBD2. Per germline, CDR1 LNHNV and CDR2 YYDKDF (reference sequence). The CDR3 extends over 17 amino acids. Losses at the gene ends were 2 bases for V and 3 bases for J; bases not matched to a gene: 8. Based on the CDR3 plus reference TRBV15 and TRBJ2-7, the full variable domain is DAMVIQNPRYQVTQFGKPVTLSCSQTLNHNVMYWYQQKSSQAPKLLFHYYDKDFNNEADTPDNFQSRRPNTSFCFLDIRSPGLGDTAMYLCATSRSWTSGTDYEQYFGPGTRLTVT.

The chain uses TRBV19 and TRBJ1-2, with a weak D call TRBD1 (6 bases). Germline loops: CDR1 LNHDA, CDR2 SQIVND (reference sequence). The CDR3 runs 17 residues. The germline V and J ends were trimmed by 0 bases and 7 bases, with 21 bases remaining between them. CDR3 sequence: CASSIDLFRTETAGYTF. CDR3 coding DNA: TGTGCCAGTAGTATAGATCTTTTTAGGACAGAGACTGCTGGCTACACCTTC.

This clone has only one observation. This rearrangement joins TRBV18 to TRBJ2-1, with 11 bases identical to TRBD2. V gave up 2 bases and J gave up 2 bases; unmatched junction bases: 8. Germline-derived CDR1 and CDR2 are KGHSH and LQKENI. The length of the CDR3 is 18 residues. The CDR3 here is CASSPSTSGTLPYNEQFF. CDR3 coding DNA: TGTGCCAGCTCACCATCGACTAGCGGGACACTTCCCTACAATGAGCAGTTCTTC.

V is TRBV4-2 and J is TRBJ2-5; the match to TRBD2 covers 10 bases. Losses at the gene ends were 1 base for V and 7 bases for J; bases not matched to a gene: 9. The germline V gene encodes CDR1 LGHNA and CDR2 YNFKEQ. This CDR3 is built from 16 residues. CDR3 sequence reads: CASSQVGAGGPGTQYF. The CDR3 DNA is TGTGCCAGCAGCCAAGTAGGAGCGGGAGGGCCCGGGACCCAGTACTTC.

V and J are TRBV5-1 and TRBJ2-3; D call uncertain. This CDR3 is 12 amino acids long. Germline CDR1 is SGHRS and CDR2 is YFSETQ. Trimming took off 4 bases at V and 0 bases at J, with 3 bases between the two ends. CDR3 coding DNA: TGCGCCAGCAGCCATAGCACAGATACGCAGTATTTT. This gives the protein CASSHSTDTQYF.

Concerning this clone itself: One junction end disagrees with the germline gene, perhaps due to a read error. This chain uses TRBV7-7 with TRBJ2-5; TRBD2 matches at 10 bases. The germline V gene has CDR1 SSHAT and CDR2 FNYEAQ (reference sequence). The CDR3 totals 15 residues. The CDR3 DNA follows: TGTGCTAGCAGGGCCGGGACTAGCGCTTTGGAGACCCAGTACTTC. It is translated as CASRAGTSALETQYF. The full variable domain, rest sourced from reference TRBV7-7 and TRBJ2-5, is GAGVSQSPRYKVTKRGQDVTLRCDPISSHATLYWYQQALGQGPEFLTYFNYEAQPDKSGLPSDRFSAERPEGSISTLTIQRTEQRDSAMYRCASRAGTSALETQYFGPGTRLLVL.